This T cell receptor beta chain was identified during a study of identical twins (dated by TCRdb to the mid-2010s). Context from the whole study: To test whether fetal clonotypes persist, the study used deep sequencing on TCR alpha and beta repertoires from monozygotic twins, unrelated adults of various ages, and cord blood. To rule out contamination, the twin experiments were replicated at different times with different library preparation protocols.

All donors were healthy Caucasians. Three pairs of female monozygotic twins, all aged about 18 to 29 years, made up the twin cohort. Positive isolation kits from Invitrogen were used to isolate the CD4+ and CD8+ T cell populations. The table lists this clonotype with many counts. No cognate antigen has been identified for it. Base qualities are not recorded, but no much larger clone differs from it by a single base. The germline V gene gives CDR1 as SQVTM and CDR2 as ANQGSEA. There are 15 amino acids in the CDR3, from cysteine to phenylalanine inclusive. The entry retains the CDR3 DNA only, 45 bases that are in frame from base 1. Trimming costs V 4 bases and J 2 bases, and their ends lie 15 bases apart. Libraries were built with 5' RACE. Sequenced using an Illumina HiSeq 2000. Template switching added a universal primer binding site, and the final cDNA carried a unique molecular identifier that allowed TCR cDNA molecules to be counted accurately. Specific primers in the conserved constant-segment region were used to synthesize first-strand cDNA for the TCR alpha and beta chains. To control for contamination, each cDNA library was double barcoded with a SMART-Mk sample barcode plus Illumina barcodes. Two successive PCR steps introduced TruSeq adapter sequences along with Illumina sample barcodes. Sequencing of the TCR alpha and beta cDNA libraries was done on the Illumina HiSeq platform using custom primers. On the authors' methods: MiGEC was used to process raw reads and extract unique molecular identifiers, and MiXCR was used to find CDR3 positions. For each individual, recombination models were inferred using an EM algorithm with the repgenHMM and IGoR tools. The analysis of shared clonotypes was done with the tcR package in R, with sharing normalized by the product of cloneset sizes. Out-of-frame nonproductive sequences were analyzed to study raw recombination free of thymic and clonal selection effects. The public reads were reprocessed in TCRdb via fastp at Q25 and MiXCR, keeping in-frame beta chains. Each entry merges the rows of one CDR3 protein and shows their most common DNA and genes. The authors' filters were not applied to this entry. This sample holds over 250,000 distinct CDR3 sequences; roughly 9.8% were observed only once. The top ten constitute about 7.1% of the sample.

Beyond this particular receptor, the publication reports: In monozygotic twins, out-of-frame TCR alpha sharing was systematically underestimated by recombination models, although the models agreed with sharing between unrelated individuals. Fewer insertions were carried by abundant cord blood beta clonotypes; a weaker similar trend was observed in young adult naive repertoires, while no such trend was observed in memory repertoires. A weaker excess of twin sharing was found in beta out-of-frame sequences because the signal-to-noise ratio was lowered by fewer shared sequences. Conclusions relied on cross-sectional statistical analysis, since the same donors could not be followed over many years. Compared with coincidental sharing between unrelated individuals, an excess of low generation-probability sequences was observed among out-of-frame TCR alpha sequences shared between twins. Zero-insertion analyses could be partly confounded by invariant T cells such as MAIT and iNKT, though diverse VJ usage argued against such confounding for most clonotypes.

This sample also belongs to another study, concerning yellow fever vaccine responses in identical twins. That second publication adds: According to the authors, the vaccine-induced T cell response in identical twins seemed to be partly convergent and partly specific to each individual. Focusing on identical twins, the study followed the T cell clones that responded to the vaccine, and did so with precision.

The sequence joins TRBV29-1 to TRBJ2-1; the D segment cannot be called with confidence. Source material: CD8+ T cells sorted from blood. This TCR came from a woman aged 18-30 years in good health. The CDR3 protein sequence reads: CSVVSSVSPYNEQFF. In nucleotide form, the sequence is TGCAGCGTTGTGTCGTCGGTCAGCCCCTACAATGAGCAGTTCTTC.